A single sample is the source of the 30 T cell receptor beta chains below, sequenced in a study of CD8 T cells in ankylosing spondylitis. TCRdb fed the 5' RACE reads into MiXCR, producing one record per CDR3 protein. The sample has around 770,000 distinct CDR3 sequences; 15% to 20% are singletons. These receptors are not linked to any known antigen. Findings and limits, study-wide: What appeared characteristic of ankylosing spondylitis blood was a TCR beta motif of eight highly homologous variants.

The source material was blood, either unsorted or a sorted T cell fraction (not recorded which). The receptors were gathered from a male donor with ankylosing spondylitis.

Only a few counts were recorded for this clonotype. The chain carries TRBV29-1 and TRBJ2-1, with a tentative D call TRBD1 (8 bases). There are 17 residues in the CDR3. V was clipped by 6 bases and J by 4 bases, with 25 bases between them. Germline loops: CDR1 SQVTM, CDR2 ANQGSEA. The chain's CDR3 is CSVLDREGAGAYNEQFF. The CDR3 DNA reads as TGCAGCGTGCTGGACAGGGAGGGCGCGGGGGCTTACAATGAGCAGTTCTTC.

This clonotype was seen more than once but under ten times. The chain uses TRBV27 and TRBJ2-1; 7 bases are a match to TRBD2. The germline V gene has CDR1 MNHEY and CDR2 SMNVEV (reference sequence). CDR3 size: 15 residues. The J segment lost 5 bases and the V segment lost 2 bases, leaving 6 bases of the junction unmatched. CDR3 coding DNA: TGTGCCAGCAGTTTAGCGGTAGCGGGTCACAATGAGCAGTTCTTC. It is translated as CASSLAVAGHNEQFF.

The V gene is TRBV19, the J gene TRBJ2-1; D is undetermined. Trimming pared 7 bases from V and 10 bases from J, leaving 17 bases between. This CDR3 spans 13 amino acids. Germline loops: CDR1 LNHDA, CDR2 SQIVND (reference sequence). The CDR3 region is CASTRPGMEEQFF. The CDR3 DNA reads as TGTGCCAGTACCCGACCCGGTATGGAAGAGCAGTTCTTC.

This clonotype has more than one count but fewer than ten. The V gene is TRBV6-1, the J gene TRBJ1-5; TRBD1 aligns across 7 bases. CDR1 is MNHNS, CDR2 SASEGT, per germline. The CDR3 runs to 14 residues. V lost 3 bases and J lost 6; bases outside the gene matches: 5. The CDR3 DNA sequence: TGTGCCAGCAGTGATCGACAGGGAGGTCAGCCCCAGCATTTT. This gives the protein CASSDRQGGQPQHF.

The chain links TRBV12-3 or TRBV12-4 to TRBJ1-5; a possible D gene is TRBD1 (6 bases). The ends were cut back, 6 bases at V and 6 bases at J, with 15 bases in the middle. This CDR3 has 14 amino acids. The CDR3 sequence: CASSRGRAPQPQHF. DNA for the CDR3: TGTGCCAGCAGCCGGGGGCGGGCCCCTCAGCCCCAGCATTTT.

This chain links TRBV6-5 with TRBJ2-1; 10 bases are shared with TRBD2. Germline V gene lookup returns CDR1 MNHEY and CDR2 SVGAGI. The CDR3 extends over 18 amino acids. V shed 2 bases and J 0 bases; nucleotides not matched to a gene: 7. CDR3 sequence reads: CASSYPGTSVSSYNEQFF. The CDR3 DNA reads TGTGCCAGCAGTTACCCCGGGACTAGCGTTAGCTCCTACAATGAGCAGTTCTTC.

The chain employs TRBV6-5 and TRBJ1-1; D is unclear. Germline CDR1 MNHEY, CDR2 SVGAGI. The CDR3 extends over 16 amino acids. Trimming removed 0 bases at V and 2 bases at J, with 13 bases between. Written as DNA, the CDR3 is TGTGCCAGCAGTTACTCGAGGCAGAACGGAAACACTGAAGCTTTCTTT. Protein: CASSYSRQNGNTEAFF.

This chain connects TRBV12-3 or TRBV12-4 to TRBJ2-7; 7 bases map to TRBD1. The J segment lost 5 bases and the V segment lost 6 bases, leaving 7 bases of the junction unmatched. CDR3 length equals 13 residues. The CDR3 sequence: CASSSLRGHEQYF. Here the CDR3 DNA reads TGTGCCAGCAGCTCCCTTAGGGGGCACGAGCAGTACTTC.

This clonotype has a handful of counts. CDR3 DNA sequence: TGCAGTGCTACTATGGACAGGGCTCCCTACGAGCAGTACTTC. Translating gives CSATMDRAPYEQYF. This chain connects TRBV20-1 to TRBJ2-7; 8 bases fit TRBD1. Germline lookup yields CDR1 DFQATT and CDR2 SNEGSKA (reference sequence). This CDR3 region has 14 residues. Trimming at V came to 4 bases and at J to 2 bases, leaving 7 bases not matched to a gene.

There are a few counts of this clonotype. This sequence joins TRBV27 and TRBJ2-1; D gene ambiguous. The CDR3 covers 12 residues. Trimming stripped 3 bases from V and 5 bases from J, with 5 bases between. From germline, CDR1 is MNHEY and CDR2 SMNVEV (reference sequence). The CDR3 nucleotides are TGTGCCAGCAGTTTTAACCACAATGAGCAGTTCTTC. Its protein product is CASSFNHNEQFF.

The chain joins TRBV7-2 to TRBJ1-1; D possibly corresponds to TRBD1 (5 bases). V lost 5 bases, J lost 11 bases, and 18 bases lay in between. The CDR3 length is 13 residues. Germline V lookup: CDR1 SGHTA, CDR2 FQGNSA. CDR3 bases: TGTGCCAGCAGCCAGGCGGTCAGGGTTGGGGCTTTCTTT. It is translated as CASSQAVRVGAFF.

This sequence joins TRBV14 and TRBJ1-2; 7 nucleotides match TRBD1. The V gene end was trimmed by 4 bases and the J gene end by 8 bases; junction bases not matched to a gene: 7. The CDR3 is 13 amino acids. Per the germline V gene, CDR1 is SGHDN and CDR2 is FVKESK. This chain's CDR3 is CASSLYQTGGYTF. For the CDR3, the DNA is TGTGCCAGCAGCCTTTACCAGACAGGGGGCTACACCTTC.

In its sample, this clonotype was seen many times. J is TRBJ1-5 and V is TRBV7-2; possible D gene TRBD1, 5 bases. Germline CDR1 SGHTA, CDR2 FQGNSA. Trimming removed 1 base at V and 1 base at J, with 11 bases between. This CDR3 has 16 amino acids. The chain's CDR3 is CASSLEGRASNQPQHF. For the CDR3, the DNA is TGTGCCAGCAGCTTAGAGGGCAGGGCAAGCAATCAGCCCCAGCATTTT.

The chain carries TRBV29-1 and TRBJ1-4, with 7 positions matching TRBD1. V shed 4 bases, J shed 0 bases, and the junction held 2 bases outside the gene matches. Germline CDR1 SQVTM, CDR2 ANQGSEA. CDR3 length: 14 amino acids. The CDR3 protein is CSVAQGATNEKLFF. The CDR3 region has the DNA TGCAGCGTTGCGCAGGGGGCAACTAATGAAAAACTGTTTTTT.

The J gene is TRBJ1-2, the V gene TRBV20-1; 9 bases map to TRBD1. The germline V gene encodes CDR1 DFQATT and CDR2 SNEGSKA (reference sequence). The CDR3 runs to 13 residues. J was trimmed by 3 bases and V by 5 bases; bases with no gene match: 4. The CDR3 spells CSAYRDRDYGYTF. The CDR3 nucleotides read TGCAGTGCTTACCGGGACAGGGACTATGGCTACACCTTC.

The chain has TRBV4-1 and TRBJ2-2; TRBD1 might be the D (5 bases). Trimming cost V 4 bases and J 3 bases, with 12 bases left between them. The germline V gene has CDR1 MGHRA and CDR2 YSYEKL. There are 15 residues in the CDR3. CDR3 bases: TGCGCCAGCAGCCGACTCAGGGTAGACACCGGGGAGCTGTTTTTT. Its protein product is CASSRLRVDTGELFF.

A few counts support this clonotype. The chain combines TRBV7-9 with TRBJ2-7, with 11 bases fitting TRBD1. The CDR3 loop spans 14 amino acids. V lost 5 bases to trimming and J lost 5 bases; unmatched junction nucleotides: 5. The V gene's germline CDR1 is SEHNR and CDR2 FQNEAQ (reference sequence). CDR3 sequence reads: CASSQDRGLHEQYF. CDR3 in DNA: TGTGCCAGCAGCCAGGACAGGGGGCTGCACGAGCAGTACTTC.

The sample holds a few counts of this clonotype. This sequence joins TRBV7-8 and TRBJ2-1; D remains ambiguous. CDR1 SGHVS and CDR2 FQNEAQ come from the germline V gene. Trimming removed 0 bases from V and 8 bases from J, with 8 bases in between. CDR3 size: 13 residues. CDR3: CASSLAFGDEQFF. Here the CDR3 DNA reads TGTGCCAGCAGCTTAGCGTTCGGCGATGAGCAGTTCTTC.

V and J are TRBV11-2 and TRBJ2-5; D uncertain. Per germline, CDR1 SGHAT and CDR2 FQNNGV. Trimming shortened V by 0 bases and J by 0 bases, and 8 bases separated the two germline ends. This CDR3 region has 15 residues. CDR3 in amino acids: CASSLEWGNQETQYF. In DNA, the CDR3 is TGTGCCAGCAGCTTAGAGTGGGGAAACCAAGAGACCCAGTACTTC.

This sequence joins TRBV2 and TRBJ2-5; D possibly corresponds to TRBD2 (5 bases). The CDR3 sequence is 13 residues long. With 3 bases removed from V and 5 bases from J, the gap between germline ends came to 10 bases. Germline V CDR1 and CDR2: SNHLY, FYNNEI. In nucleotides, the CDR3 is TGTGCCAGCAGTGACCTAGCTAACGAGACCCAGTACTTC. Translation gives CASSDLANETQYF.

The rearrangement links TRBV3-1 to TRBJ2-7; maybe TRBD2 (5 bases). CDR1 is LGHDT, CDR2 YNNKEL, per germline (reference sequence). V was shortened by 4 bases and J by 1 base, with 11 bases between the two germline ends. The CDR3 is 14 amino acids. The CDR3 DNA sequence: TGTGCCAGCAGCCCAGGACCGGGATCCTACGAGCAGTACTTC. Protein sequence: CASSPGPGSYEQYF.

This clonotype was observed a few times. The chain employs TRBV3-1 and TRBJ2-4, with a possible D match to TRBD2 (6 bases). Trimming took off 2 bases at V and 7 bases at J, with 12 bases between the two ends. The V gene's germline CDR1 is LGHDT and CDR2 YNNKEL (reference sequence). The CDR3 has 14 amino acids. The CDR3 nucleotides are TGTGCCAGCAGCCAAAAGGGCGGGGTGAACATTCAGTACTTC. Translation: CASSQKGGVNIQYF.

The chain combines TRBV7-9 with TRBJ1-1; D is undetermined. V was cut by 7 bases and J by 4 bases, with 13 bases left in between. Germline V gene data show CDR1 as SEHNR and CDR2 as FQNEAQ (reference sequence). The CDR3 is made up of 13 amino acids. Here the CDR3 DNA reads TGTGCCAGCACCAGGAAAAGTCCCACTGAAGCTTTCTTT. Translation gives CASTRKSPTEAFF.

There are a few counts of this clonotype. V is TRBV12-3 or TRBV12-4 and J is TRBJ1-1, with D tentatively TRBD1 (6 bases). The V and J ends lost 6 bases and 0 bases respectively, with 23 bases between them. The CDR3 is 18 residues long. CDR3 bases: TGTGCCAGCAGCTTCAACAGGGAGATAAAAAATTTGAACACTGAAGCTTTCTTT. This encodes CASSFNREIKNLNTEAFF.

This clonotype has a count of ten or more. V is TRBV29-1 and J is TRBJ2-6; D may be TRBD1 or TRBD2 (5 bases each). Germline V gene data show CDR1 as SQVTM and CDR2 as ANQGSEA. The ends were cut back, 4 bases at V and 0 bases at J, with 7 bases in the middle. The CDR3 is 14 residues long. DNA for the CDR3: TGCAGCGTTGTTGGGGGCTCTGGGGCCAACGTCCTGACTTTC. This gives the protein CSVVGGSGANVLTF.

This clonotype has a handful of counts. The chain is built from TRBV7-9 and TRBJ2-3; the match to TRBD2 covers 7 bases. Germline CDR1 is SEHNR and CDR2 is FQNEAQ (reference sequence). The CDR3 has 16 amino acids. V was pared by 4 bases and J by 5 bases, with 12 bases of the junction left unmatched. CDR3 DNA: TGTGCCAGCAGCTCGCCGAGGGAGGGCGAAGTAGATACGCAGTATTTT. It translates to CASSSPREGEVDTQYF.

This clonotype was recorded once. The chain couples TRBV5-4 to TRBJ2-5, with 11 bases fitting TRBD2. The V and J ends lost 0 bases and 5 bases, in that order; junction bases with no gene match: 9. Looked up from germline, CDR1 is SGHNT and CDR2 is YYREEE (reference sequence). This CDR3 has 17 amino acids. The CDR3 sequence: CASSLDMVTSGGETQYF. CDR3 bases: TGTGCCAGCAGCTTGGATATGGTTACTAGCGGGGGTGAGACCCAGTACTTC. Based on the CDR3 plus reference TRBV5-4 and TRBJ2-5, the full variable domain is ETGVTQSPTHLIKTRGQQVTLRCSSQSGHNTVSWYQQALGQGPQFIFQYYREEENGRGNFPPRFSGLQFPNYSSELNVNALELDDSALYLCASSLDMVTSGGETQYFGPGTRLLVL.

The chain couples TRBV20-1 to TRBJ2-5; 14 bases are shared with TRBD2. Germline V gives CDR1 DFQATT, CDR2 SNEGSKA (reference sequence). The CDR3 loop spans 15 amino acids. Germline trimming cut 5 bases from V and 5 bases from J; bases unmatched to any gene: 7. CDR3 DNA sequence: TGCAGTGCTGAGACTAGCGGGAGGGCCTGGGAGACCCAGTACTTC. Amino acid sequence: CSAETSGRAWETQYF.

This clonotype was observed a handful of times. The chain joins TRBV5-6 to TRBJ2-7; a weak D match, TRBD2 (5 bases). The CDR3 extends over 13 amino acids. Germline-derived CDR1 and CDR2 are SGHDT and YYEEEE. Trimming took off 4 bases at V and 6 bases at J, with 14 bases between the two ends. The CDR3 DNA reads as TGTGCCAGCAGCACAAGCGGACCAATCGAGCAGTACTTC. Translated, it gives CASSTSGPIEQYF.

CDR3 residues: CASSQDREDPQHF. The CDR3 DNA reads as TGCGCCAGCAGCCAAGACAGGGAAGATCCCCAGCATTTT. The chain joins TRBV4-1 to TRBJ1-5; TRBD1 might be the D (5 bases). The CDR3 runs 13 residues. V lost 0 bases, J lost 10 bases, and 10 bases lay in between. Germline V gene lookup returns CDR1 MGHRA and CDR2 YSYEKL.